This passage covers 11 T cell receptor beta chains from one sample sequenced in a study of long-term antiretroviral therapy in people with HIV. Running of the v3.0 immunoSEQ assay took place at survey level. Assay: immunoSEQ multiplex PCR; the TCRdb copy retains only in-frame clones and omits some. Of roughly 25,000 clones listed, approximately 80% were seen once; the top ten hold approximately 5.1%. Specimen: unsorted PBMCs, collected 1.1 years before starting antiretroviral therapy. Source of these receptors: a woman under 40 with HIV.

The chain couples TRBV30 to TRBJ2-1; no firm D call. Germline V gives CDR1 GTSNPN, CDR2 SVGIG (reference sequence). V lost 4 bases and J lost 0, with 13 bases in between. There are 15 residues in the CDR3. Here the CDR3 reads CAWKGLRSSYNEQFF. The DNA of the CDR3 is TGTGCCTGGAAAGGCCTAAGGAGCTCCTACAATGAGCAGTTCTTC.

The chain combines TRBV5-8 with TRBJ1-1, with D uncertain. Trimming stripped 3 bases from V and 0 bases from J, with 12 bases between. Germline CDR1 reads SGHTS; CDR2 reads YDEGEE. This CDR3 comprises 15 residues. CDR3 nucleotide sequence: TGTGCCAGCAGCTGGGCTGGTCACATGAACACTGAAGCTTTCTTT. Amino acid sequence: CASSWAGHMNTEAFF.

The chain uses TRBV10-3 and TRBJ2-3; 12 nucleotides align to TRBD2. In germline, CDR1 is ENHRY, CDR2 SYGVKD. J was trimmed by 4 bases and V by 7 bases; bases with no gene match: 6. The CDR3 extends over 15 amino acids. The CDR3: CAITSGGAGADTQYF. DNA for the CDR3: TGTGCCATCACTAGCGGGGGGGCCGGCGCAGATACGCAGTATTTT.

The chain links TRBV6-4 to TRBJ1-1; D gene ambiguous. V shed 5 bases and J shed 3 bases, with 10 bases lying between them. Germline CDR1 MRHNA, CDR2 SNTAGT. This CDR3 spans 13 amino acids. As DNA, the CDR3 is TGTGCCAGCAGTATCACAGAGGACACTGAAGCTTTCTTT. Its protein product is CASSITEDTEAFF.

This chain joins TRBV6-6 and TRBJ1-3; D call uncertain. The CDR3 has 11 residues. With 7 bases removed from V and 3 bases from J, the gap between germline ends came to 4 bases. Per germline, CDR1 MNHNY and CDR2 SVGAGI (reference sequence). DNA for the CDR3: TGTGCCAGCATCTATGGAAACACCATATATTTT. It yields the protein CASIYGNTIYF.

This clone was counted only a few times. This sequence joins TRBV2 and TRBJ1-6; the D gene is possibly TRBD1 (5 bases). CDR3 length: 9 amino acids. Per germline, CDR1 SNHLY and CDR2 FYNNEI. Trimming stripped 11 bases from V and 12 bases from J, with 8 bases between. This CDR3 is CASGVPLHF. The CDR3 DNA reads as TGTGCCTCGGGGGTACCCCTCCACTTT.

This rearrangement joins TRBV9 to TRBJ1-2; D may be TRBD1 (6 bases). The CDR3 runs 15 residues. Deletions cut 6 bases from V and 4 bases from J, with 19 bases between. Germline values: CDR1 SGDLS, CDR2 YYNGEE. CDR3 DNA: TGTGCCAGCAAACCCCACAGGGAAGTCGGCTATGGCTACACCTTC. It codes for CASKPHREVGYGYTF.

J is TRBJ2-3 and V is TRBV14, with D hard to call. Trimming took 0 bases from V and 6 from J, leaving 13 bases between them. CDR1 is SGHDN and CDR2 is FVKESK in the germline V gene. The CDR3 extends over 15 amino acids. The CDR3 reads CASSQDYTTWDTQYF. The CDR3 region has the DNA TGTGCCAGCAGCCAAGATTATACCACGTGGGATACGCAGTATTTT.

The rearrangement joins TRBV10-2 to TRBJ1-5, with D possibly matching TRBD1 (6 bases). Germline V gene sequence: CDR1 WSHSY, CDR2 SAAADI. The CDR3 runs 14 residues. The ends were cut back, 8 bases at V and 6 bases at J, with 17 bases in the middle. The CDR3, as DNA: TGCGCCAGCCGGGGGGGTGGGGGCTTTCAGCCCCAGCATTTT. Its translation is CASRGGGGFQPQHF.

The chain is built from TRBV19 and TRBJ2-2; 9 nucleotides line up with TRBD1. V lost 3 bases to trimming and J lost 8 bases; unmatched junction nucleotides: 7. CDR3 length equals 15 residues. In germline, CDR1 is LNHDA, CDR2 SQIVND (reference sequence). DNA of the CDR3: TGTGCCAGTAGTATCCGACAGGGGGGTTTGGGGGAGCTGTTTTTT. Translation gives CASSIRQGGLGELFF. The full variable domain, in which reference TRBV19 and TRBJ2-2 provide the parts outside the CDR3, is DGGITQSPKYLFRKEGQNVTLSCEQNLNHDAMYWYRQDPGQGLRLIYYSQIVNDFQKGDIAEGYSVSREKKESFPLTVTSAQKNPTAFYLCASSIRQGGLGELFFGEGSRLTVL.

The chain combines TRBV19 with TRBJ1-1; tentative D call: TRBD1 (6 bases). Germline-derived CDR1 and CDR2 are LNHDA and SQIVND (reference sequence). This CDR3 has 13 amino acids. Trimming pared 4 bases from V and 5 bases from J, leaving 11 bases between. Here the CDR3 DNA reads TGTGCCAGTAGTACACATACAGGGACTGAAGCTTTCTTT. Protein sequence: CASSTHTGTEAFF.